This is a list of T cell receptor beta chains from one sample in a study of CD8+ T cells in alopecia areata. Sequencing used immunoSEQ multiplex PCR; TCRdb keeps in-frame clones, though not all of them. The table records about 64,000 clones, 46% of them present only once. The source was CD8+ T cells sorted from blood, collected around week 37, from a patient treated with tofacitinib. The receptors were sampled from a human donor with alopecia areata. Each CDR3 is given with its conserved first and last residue. Fields, in order: V gene, J gene, D gene, clone size, CDR3 protein, CDR3 DNA. A D gene is named only where the DNA matches it firmly. Size tells how often a clone was seen (once, few, many) or the class of an expanded clone, and some rows leave it out.

>TRBV28|TRBJ2-2|TRBD2|many
CASTGGYGDTGELFF
TGTGCCAGCACGGGGGGGTACGGGGACACCGGGGAGCTGTTTTTT
>TRBV27|TRBJ2-7|-|few
CASKIGGEQYF
TGTGCCAGCAAGATCGGCGGCGAGCAGTACTTC
>TRBV29-1|TRBJ2-7|-|few
CSVETGKAGSSYEQYF
TGCAGCGTTGAAACGGGGAAGGCAGGGAGCTCCTACGAGCAGTACTTC
>TRBV7-2|TRBJ2-7|-|-
CASSRTRGAPYEQYF
TGTGCCAGCAGCCGCACACGGGGGGCACCCTACGAGCAGTACTTC
>TRBV29-1|TRBJ2-2|TRBD1|-
CSVSGTGTPWGELFF
TGCAGCGTTTCCGGGACAGGGACCCCCTGGGGGGAGCTGTTTTTT
>TRBV6-5|TRBJ2-2|-|-
CASRAGGLGELFF
TGTGCCAGCAGAGCCGGGGGGCTCGGGGAGCTGTTTTTT
>TRBV7-8|TRBJ2-7|TRBD1|few
CASSFPGQGLYEQYF
TGTGCCAGCAGTTTCCCCGGACAGGGCCTCTACGAGCAGTACTTC
>TRBV29-1|TRBJ2-2|TRBD1|-
CSVSDRGTYTGELFF
TGCAGCGTTTCCGACAGGGGGACATACACCGGGGAGCTGTTTTTT
>TRBV19|TRBJ2-5|TRBD1|few
CASSDRNQETQYF
TGTGCCAGTTCGGACAGGAACCAAGAGACCCAGTACTTC
>TRBV11-1|TRBJ2-3|TRBD2|-
CASSRGGDTQYF
TGTGCCAGCTCTCGGGGGGGAGATACGCAGTATTTT
>TRBV28|TRBJ2-7|-|-
CASIGLWEQYF
TGTGCCAGCATCGGACTCTGGGAGCAGTACTTC
>TRBV30|TRBJ1-4|-|-
CAWSEGRSELFF
TGTGCCTGGAGTGAGGGACGCTCAGAACTGTTTTTT
>TRBV14|TRBJ1-1|-|-
CASSQATWAFTEAFF
TGTGCCAGCAGCCAAGCGACCTGGGCCTTCACTGAAGCTTTCTTT
>TRBV6-4|TRBJ1-2|-|-
CASSSYYGYTF
TGTGCCAGCAGCTCATACTATGGCTACACCTTC
>TRBV29-1|TRBJ2-3|TRBD1|-
CSVVGQGIRDTQYF
TGCAGCGTAGTGGGACAGGGCATACGGGATACGCAGTATTTT
>TRBV30|TRBJ2-7|-|-
CAWEVGSYEQYF
TGTGCCTGGGAAGTGGGATCCTACGAGCAGTACTTC
>TRBV29-1|TRBJ2-7|-|few
CSAYITSSYEQYF
TGCAGCGCCTATATAACTAGCTCCTACGAGCAGTACTTC
>TRBV7-9|TRBJ2-1|-|-
CASSLPTIENEQFF
TGTGCCAGCAGCTTACCCACCATTGAGAATGAGCAGTTCTTC
>TRBV5-1|TRBJ2-7|-|-
CASSLVFGDSTTYEQYF
TGCGCCAGCAGCTTGGTGTTTGGGGACTCGACAACCTACGAGCAGTACTTC
>TRBV27|TRBJ2-1|-|-
CASSASRPRLFF
TGTGCCAGCAGTGCGTCGCGACCCCGCCTGTTCTTC
>TRBV27|TRBJ1-1|-|-
CASSPQGLTMNTEAFF
TGTGCCAGCAGTCCACAGGGCCTTACCATGAACACTGAAGCTTTCTTT
>TRBV4-1|TRBJ1-1|-|few
CASSLTNTGLNTEAFF
TGCGCCAGCAGCCTCACCAATACAGGTTTGAACACTGAAGCTTTCTTT
>TRBV6-5|TRBJ2-7|-|-
CASSTSPYEQYF
TGTGCCAGCAGCACGAGTCCCTACGAGCAGTACTTC
>TRBV19|TRBJ2-7|TRBD2|-
CASSAGLSYEQYF
TGTGCCAGTAGTGCGGGACTATCCTACGAGCAGTACTTC
>TRBV23-1|TRBJ2-5|TRBD1|-
CASGNGRGIQETQYF
TGCGCCAGCGGAAATGGCAGGGGGATCCAAGAGACCCAGTACTTC
>TRBV25-1|TRBJ2-7|-|-
CATEGLTEQYF
TGTGCCACCGAGGGGCTTACCGAGCAGTACTTC
>TRBV20-1|TRBJ1-2|-|few
CSAGDSYGYTF
TGCAGTGCTGGAGACAGCTATGGCTACACCTTC
>TRBV5-6|TRBJ2-2|-|-
CASSPGLNTGELFF
TGTGCCAGCAGCCCTGGACTTAACACCGGGGAGCTGTTTTTT